These T cell receptor beta chains were read from a single sample in a study of T cell repertoires in cytomegalovirus infection. Their cognate antigens are unknown. TCRdb fed the reads into MiXCR, producing one record per CDR3 protein. The sample holds 680,000 or so distinct CDR3 sequences, around 32% seen once. The sequenced sample was cultured PBMCs, obtained from culture after CMV antigen stimulation. These receptors all come from a human donor in good health (CMV status not recorded). Some clones in this sample may be carry-over from other donors' samples. Both conserved end residues are part of each CDR3. Fields, in order: D gene, V gene, clone size, J gene, CDR3 protein, CDR3 DNA. A D gene is named only where the DNA matches it firmly. Not all rows give a size; the values are once, few, many and, for expanded clones, a class.

TRBD2	TRBV7-8	few	TRBJ2-5	CASSSVSGKETQYF	TGTGCCAGCAGCTCCGTTAGCGGGAAAGAGACCCAGTACTTC
-	TRBV19	-	TRBJ1-4	CASSTPGTTNEKLFF	TGTGCCAGTAGTACCCCAGGGACAACTAATGAAAAACTGTTTTTT
-	TRBV5-8	few	TRBJ2-3	CASSSGGKVVGTDTQYF	TGTGCCAGCAGCTCGGGGGGCAAAGTTGTCGGCACAGATACGCAGTATTTT
TRBD1	TRBV20-1	-	TRBJ2-2	CSAREDRAYGELFF	TGCAGTGCTAGAGAGGACAGGGCATACGGGGAGCTGTTTTTT
-	TRBV7-6	-	TRBJ2-1	CASSLGTSNEQFF	TGTGCCAGCAGCTTAGGGACTTCTAATGAGCAGTTCTTC
TRBD1	TRBV12-3/TRBV12-4	-	TRBJ1-1	CASSPGTGFGETEAFF	TGTGCCAGCAGCCCCGGGACAGGGTTTGGGGAAACTGAAGCTTTCTTT
TRBD2	TRBV29-1	-	TRBJ2-7	CSVEGLDPYEQYF	TGCAGCGTTGAGGGACTAGACCCCTACGAGCAGTACTTC
TRBD2	TRBV10-3	few	TRBJ2-1	CATLAGGGEQFF	TGTGCCACCCTAGCGGGAGGCGGGGAGCAGTTCTTC
-	TRBV20-1	few	TRBJ1-5	CSATVRTGSTNQPQHF	TGCAGTGCTACGGTTCGCACAGGGAGCACCAATCAGCCCCAGCATTTT
TRBD2	TRBV4-2	-	TRBJ2-7	CASRGGAAYEQYF	TGTGCCAGCAGGGGAGGGGCGGCCTACGAGCAGTACTTC
TRBD1	TRBV15	-	TRBJ1-1	CATSRPRQGGEAFF	TGTGCCACCAGCAGACCCAGACAGGGAGGTGAAGCTTTCTTT
TRBD1	TRBV7-6	many	TRBJ1-1	CASSSGGMNTEAFF	TGTGCCAGCAGCTCAGGGGGCATGAACACTGAAGCTTTCTTT
-	TRBV7-2	-	TRBJ2-7	CASSSSGAGEQYF	TGTGCCAGCAGCTCCTCGGGGGCGGGGGAGCAGTACTTC
-	TRBV6-2/TRBV6-3	-	TRBJ2-5	CASKNRDTLRTQYF	TGTGCCAGCAAGAACCGGGACACCCTTAGGACCCAGTACTTC
TRBD1	TRBV19	-	TRBJ2-5	CASSKGGAGSETQYF	TGTGCCAGTAGTAAAGGGGGCGCAGGTTCAGAGACCCAGTACTTC
-	TRBV7-9	few	TRBJ2-1	CASSPEPNEQFF	TGTGCCAGCAGCCCGGAACCCAATGAGCAGTTCTTC
-	TRBV7-2	many	TRBJ2-5	CASSSLETQYF	TGTGCCAGCAGCTCCCTAGAGACCCAGTACTTC
-	TRBV24-1	-	TRBJ2-7	CATLRGEQYF	TGTGCCACCCTCAGAGGCGAGCAGTACTTC
TRBD1	TRBV24-1	few	TRBJ1-4	CATSDLGWDSTTNEKLFF	TGTGCCACCAGTGATTTGGGGTGGGACAGCACAACTAATGAAAAACTGTTTTTT
-	TRBV7-2	-	TRBJ2-7	CASSNSGSGRHEQYF	TGTGCCAGCAGTAACAGCGGGTCCGGTAGACACGAGCAGTACTTC
TRBD1	TRBV7-8	-	TRBJ1-5	CASSLRAGDRDVQPQHF	TGTGCCAGCAGCTTACGGGCGGGGGACAGGGATGTCCAGCCCCAGCATTTT
-	TRBV7-6	-	TRBJ1-3	CASSSDSFLNTIYF	TGTGCCAGCAGCTCGGACAGTTTCCTCAACACCATATATTTT
-	TRBV10-3	-	TRBJ2-1	CATRDTNEQFF	TGTGCCACCCGGGACACCAATGAGCAGTTCTTC
TRBD2	TRBV4-1	few	TRBJ2-1	CASSQEGTSGSIYPLRNEQFF	TGCGCCAGCAGCCAAGAGGGGACTAGCGGGAGTATCTACCCTCTACGCAATGAGCAGTTCTTC